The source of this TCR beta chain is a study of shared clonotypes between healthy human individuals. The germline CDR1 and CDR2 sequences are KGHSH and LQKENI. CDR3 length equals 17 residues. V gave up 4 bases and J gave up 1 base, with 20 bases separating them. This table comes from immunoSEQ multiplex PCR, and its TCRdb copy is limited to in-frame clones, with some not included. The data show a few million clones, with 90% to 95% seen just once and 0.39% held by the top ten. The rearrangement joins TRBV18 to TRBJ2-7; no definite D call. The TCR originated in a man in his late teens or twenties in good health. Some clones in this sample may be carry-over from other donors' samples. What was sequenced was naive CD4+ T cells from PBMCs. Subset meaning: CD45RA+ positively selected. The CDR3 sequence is CASSLTGPALGSYEQYF. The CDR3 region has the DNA TGTGCCAGCTCACTAACCGGGCCCGCCCTTGGGTCCTACGAGCAGTACTTC.